Reported below is one T cell receptor beta chain. The target antigen is unknown. Each CDR3 protein is one row after TCRdb ran MiXCR on the RT-PCR reads. Among around 790,000 distinct CDR3 sequences listed, about 20% were seen once. This specimen belongs to a study of response to subunit inactivated influenza vaccine. Germline CDR1 reads SNHLY; CDR2 reads FYNNEI. This CDR3 spans 11 amino acids. Trimming took off 4 bases at V and 5 bases at J, with 5 bases between the two ends. General study findings and limits: It was suggested by the authors that few new T cells are recruited by each seasonal influenza vaccination.

The TCR originated in a man aged 45 to 65 who received an inactivated influenza vaccine. This material consisted of PBMCs from blood, taken roughly 5 days after vaccination. The chain employs TRBV2 and TRBJ1-1; no clear D. CDR3 amino acids: CASSGWTEAFF. CDR3 coding DNA: TGTGCCAGCAGTGGGTGGACTGAAGCTTTCTTT. The entire variable domain, with the rest obtained from reference TRBV2 and TRBJ1-1, is as follows: EPEVTQTPSHQVTQMGQEVILRCVPISNHLYFYWYRQILGQKVEFLVSFYNNEISEKSEIFDDQFSVERPDGSNFTLKIRSTKLEDSAMYFCASSGWTEAFFGQGTRLTVV.